The present T cell receptor beta chain was sequenced within a study of CD8 T cells in ankylosing spondylitis. Libraries for TCR beta were made by quantitative 5'-RACE with molecular barcodes. TCRdb fed the 5' RACE reads into MiXCR, producing one record per CDR3 protein. The table includes under 85,000 distinct CDR3 sequences, approximately 5.3% detected once. Study-wide points: Researchers reportedly found disease-linked clones significantly enriched in matched ankylosing spondylitis synovial fluid. Blood from ankylosing spondylitis patients appeared to carry a characteristic roughly eight-variant TCR beta motif.

This clonotype showed up many times. Antigen: not known. What was sequenced was blood, either unsorted or a sorted T cell fraction (not recorded which). This sequence originates from a male donor with ankylosing spondylitis or in good health (not recorded which).

CDR3 bases: TGTGCCAGCAGCCGTCTAGCGGGGGGGCCCATGACAGATACGCAGTATTTT. This encodes CASSRLAGGPMTDTQYF. The chain couples TRBV7-8 to TRBJ2-3, with 12 bases matching TRBD2. The germline V gene has CDR1 SGHVS and CDR2 FQNEAQ. With 5 bases clipped from V and 3 bases from J, the junction kept 9 bases outside the gene matches. This CDR3 is 17 amino acids long.